Listed below are T cell receptor beta chains from one sample, sequenced in a study of T-cell reconstitution after alpha-beta-depleted transplantation in children. TCRdb itself ran the PCR reads through MiXCR, one entry per CDR3 protein. Seen here are 250,000 to 300,000 distinct CDR3 sequences, around 9.1% observed once, and the top ten hold around 7.5%. The specimen comprised PBMCs, sampled before TCRalphabeta/CD19-depleted stem cell transplant. The receptors here all came from a boy younger than two with acute myeloid leukemia, due to receive a stem cell transplant. The CDR3 runs from the conserved cysteine through the conserved F or W. The order of the fields is D gene, J gene, CDR3 length, V gene, CDR3 protein. A D gene is named only where the DNA matches it firmly.

NA,TRBJ1-1,12,TRBV29-1,CSVEPRVGEAFF
NA,TRBJ2-7,14,TRBV4-2,CASSQEDRTYEQYF
NA,TRBJ2-3,14,TRBV19,CASSAGTTTDTQYF
TRBD1,TRBJ1-3,14,TRBV6-6,CASSYRDSGNTIYF
NA,TRBJ2-5,12,TRBV29-1,CSVEVSGRAQYF
NA,TRBJ2-1,16,TRBV6-5,CASSYSTRGAYNEQFF
TRBD2,TRBJ2-3,15,TRBV6-5,CASSSFSGGTDTQYF
TRBD1,TRBJ1-1,15,TRBV6-5,CASSYGQARPFEAFF
NA,TRBJ2-1,16,TRBV15,CATSRAGTNSYNEQFF
NA,TRBJ1-2,13,TRBV29-1,CSVEETDYYGYTF
TRBD2,TRBJ2-1,12,TRBV20-1,CRISGLYNEQFF
TRBD1,TRBJ2-1,13,TRBV7-9,CASSSTGDNEQFF
NA,TRBJ2-1,13,TRBV12-3/TRBV12-4,CASSLRPSQGQFF
NA,TRBJ2-7,14,TRBV3-1,CASSQDRYSYEQYF
TRBD2,TRBJ2-1,13,TRBV12-3/TRBV12-4,CASRSGRRDEQFF
NA,TRBJ1-2,14,TRBV6-5,CASSRENFLYGYTF
TRBD1,TRBJ2-5,16,TRBV4-1,CASSQDPDRGRETQYF